The rows below give T cell receptor beta chains drawn from one sample of a study of blood T cell repertoires in COVID-19. TCRdb's copy holds only in-frame clones and misses some; the assay was immunoSEQ multiplex PCR. The sample has about 230,000 clones, 75% to 90% seen once. Sequences were obtained from peripheral blood. These TCRs come from a woman in her seventies with active or convalescent COVID-19. Both conserved end residues are part of each CDR3. Fields, in order: D gene, CDR3 length, J gene, V gene, clone size, CDR3 protein, CDR3 DNA. The D gene is left open where the match is weak. The size entry is marked missing in some rows and otherwise reads once, few, many or a size class.

. | 20 | TRBJ1-1 | TRBV6-4 | . | CASSNLRGIRMHVMNTEAFF | TGTGCCAGCAGTAACCTACGGGGGATTAGGATGCACGTCATGAACACTGAAGCTTTCTTT
TRBD1 | 16 | TRBJ2-7 | TRBV5-6 | . | CASRPGRRQGSYEQYF | TGTGCCAGCAGACCTGGTAGGCGACAGGGCTCCTACGAGCAGTACTTC
. | 16 | TRBJ2-1 | TRBV5-1 | . | CASSSLVSGTYNEQFF | TGCGCCAGCAGCTCCTTGGTTAGCGGAACCTACAATGAGCAGTTCTTC
TRBD2 | 16 | TRBJ2-7 | TRBV9 | . | CASSVGSGGRNYEQYF | TGTGCCAGCAGCGTAGGGTCGGGGGGAAGGAACTACGAGCAGTACTTC
. | 16 | TRBJ2-5 | TRBV9 | once | CASSPRLGQPQETQYF | TGTGCCAGCAGCCCACGCCTCGGACAACCCCAAGAGACCCAGTACTTC
. | 15 | TRBJ1-6 | TRBV2 | . | CASSEQRWGNSPLHF | TGTGCCAGCAGTGAACAGCGGTGGGGTAATTCACCCCTCCACTTT
TRBD2 | 17 | TRBJ2-1 | TRBV3-1/TRBV3-2 | . | CASSPQLTSGPTNEQFF | TGTGCCAGCAGCCCGCAGCTGACTAGCGGACCAACAAATGAGCAGTTCTTC
TRBD1 | 15 | TRBJ2-7 | TRBV5-6 | . | CASSPNNRGEGEQYF | TGTGCCAGCAGCCCAAATAACAGGGGGGAAGGAGAGCAGTACTTC
. | 11 | TRBJ2-4 | TRBV6-1 | . | CASSEAGQGKF | TGTGCCAGCAGTGAAGCTGGCCAGGGGAAATTC
TRBD1 | 16 | TRBJ2-7 | TRBV5-1 | . | CASSLGTGVISYEQYF | TGCGCCAGCAGCTTGGGGACAGGGGTCATCTCCTACGAGCAGTACTTC
TRBD1 | 14 | TRBJ1-2 | TRBV3-1/TRBV3-2 | . | CASSQEGQGTGYTF | TGTGCCAGCAGCCAGGAGGGACAGGGGACAGGCTACACCTTC
TRBD2 | 15 | TRBJ2-3 | TRBV3-1/TRBV3-2 | few | CASSPYTSGRDTQYF | TGTGCCAGCAGCCCTTATACTAGCGGGAGAGATACGCAGTATTTT
TRBD1 | 12 | TRBJ1-1 | TRBV27 | . | CASSLQGEKAFF | TGTGCCAGCAGTTTACAGGGGGAAAAAGCTTTCTTT
. | 14 | TRBJ2-7 | TRBV7-9 | . | CASSFSNSRYEQYF | TGTGCCAGCAGTTTTTCAAATTCGCGGTACGAGCAGTACTTC
. | 16 | TRBJ2-5 | TRBV7-7 | . | CASSLGPTGAQETQYF | TGTGCCAGCAGCTTAGGACCCACAGGCGCCCAAGAGACCCAGTACTTC
. | 14 | TRBJ1-1 | TRBV3-1/TRBV3-2 | few | CASSQGDRGRAAFF | TGTGCCAGCAGCCAAGGTGATCGAGGTAGAGCAGCTTTCTTT
. | 15 | TRBJ2-7 | TRBV7-9 | few | CASSPRVEGGYEQYF | TGTGCCAGCAGCCCGCGTGTGGAAGGGGGCTACGAGCAGTACTTC